The present entry profiles one T cell receptor (beta chain) with its context. Repertoires were generated with immunoSEQ multiplex PCR, while TCRdb's copy carries only in-frame clones and drops some. The repertoire includes roughly 25,000 clones, around 88% of them detected once, and roughly 6.2% sits in the top ten. Germline V CDR1 and CDR2: SGDLS, YYNGEE. Trimming shortened V by 3 bases and J by 3 bases, and 6 bases separated the two germline ends. The CDR3 runs to 13 residues. The data derive from a study of T cells after posttransplantation cyclophosphamide. This TCR came from a woman aged 55-69 years with a blood cancer, CMV-positive, and with a related stem cell donor. Material for sequencing was PBMCs. V gene TRBV9 combines with J gene TRBJ2-2; D not resolved. DNA of the CDR3: TGTGCCAGCAGCGACGACTACACCGGGGAGCTGTTTTTT. This encodes CASSDDYTGELFF.